The entry that follows covers one T cell receptor beta chain sequence. The antigen is unknown. Using immunoSEQ multiplex PCR, the repertoire was profiled, and TCRdb retains in-frame clones only, with some absent. The table lists under 35,000 clones, roughly 88% of them singletons. This sample is part of a study of tumor-infiltrating lymphocytes in localized non-small cell lung cancer. General study findings and limits: Different pieces of the same tissue were used for each assay.

The CDR3 is 13 amino acids. The germline V gene encodes CDR1 MNHEY and CDR2 SVGAGI. Trimming pared 6 bases from V and 3 bases from J, leaving 12 bases between. The chain employs TRBV6-5 and TRBJ2-7; D tentatively fits TRBD1 or TRBD2 (5 bases each). This sequence was found in a human donor with non-small cell lung cancer. Input material: lung tumor tissue. The CDR3 sequence: CASSHWDGYEQYF. The CDR3 region has the DNA TGTGCCAGCAGCCACTGGGACGGCTACGAGCAGTACTTC.